The rows below give T cell receptor beta chains drawn from one sample of a study of blood T cell repertoires in COVID-19. The table came from immunoSEQ multiplex PCR; TCRdb's copy has only in-frame clones and leaves some out. The sample yields some 110,000 clones, approximately 89% seen once. The sequencing sample was made of peripheral blood. Every receptor here comes from a man aged 35-49 years with acute or convalescent COVID-19. The CDR3 runs from the conserved cysteine through the conserved F or W. The order of the fields is J gene, D gene, V gene, clone size, CDR3 DNA, CDR3 protein. A D gene is named only where the DNA matches it firmly. Clone size is stated in some rows and not others, as once, few, many or a class when expanded.

J: TRBJ1-1
D: TRBD1
V: TRBV19
size: once
DNA: TGTGCCAGTAGTCCACAGGGGAGGAACACTGAAGCTTTCTTT
CDR3: CASSPQGRNTEAFF

J: TRBJ2-1
D: .
V: TRBV5-6
size: .
DNA: TGTGCCAGCAGCTCGACTGGCTCCTACAATGAGCAGTTCTTC
CDR3: CASSSTGSYNEQFF

J: TRBJ2-1
D: TRBD2
V: TRBV5-1
size: .
DNA: TGCGCCAGCAGCGAAGTAGCGGGGGGGCTGGGCAATGAGCAGTTCTTC
CDR3: CASSEVAGGLGNEQFF

J: TRBJ1-1
D: .
V: TRBV3-1/TRBV3-2
size: .
DNA: TGTGCCAGCAGCCAAGATCTAGTATCGGCCACTGAAGCTTTCTTT
CDR3: CASSQDLVSATEAFF

J: TRBJ1-1
D: .
V: TRBV9
size: .
DNA: TGTGCCAGCAGCCCCACAGGGTTTACTGAAGCTTTCTTT
CDR3: CASSPTGFTEAFF

J: TRBJ1-4
D: .
V: TRBV3-1/TRBV3-2
size: .
DNA: TGTGCCAGCAGCCAAGATGGGTGGAGTAATGAAAAACTGTTTTTT
CDR3: CASSQDGWSNEKLFF

J: TRBJ1-1
D: .
V: TRBV7-9
size: .
DNA: TGTGCCAGCAGCTTGCTAGAAACCGGGGGGACTGAAGCTTTCTTT
CDR3: CASSLLETGGTEAFF

J: TRBJ1-2
D: .
V: TRBV4-3
size: .
DNA: TGCGCCAGCAGCCAAGATCTGAGCAGGGCCTATGGCTACACCTTC
CDR3: CASSQDLSRAYGYTF

J: TRBJ2-5
D: TRBD1
V: TRBV20-1
size: .
DNA: TGCAGTGCTAGTATACAGGGGGGCCAAGAGACCCAGTACTTC
CDR3: CSASIQGGQETQYF

J: TRBJ1-3
D: TRBD1
V: TRBV5-5
size: .
DNA: TGTGCCAGCAGCTTAACAGGGGGTGCTGGAAACACCATATATTTT
CDR3: CASSLTGGAGNTIYF

J: TRBJ2-1
D: .
V: TRBV14
size: .
DNA: TGTGCCAGCAGCCAAGATAACAGGTACAATGAGCAGTTCTTC
CDR3: CASSQDNRYNEQFF

J: TRBJ2-1
D: .
V: TRBV5-4
size: .
DNA: TGTGCCAGCAGCTTTAGGAGTACGAGCTCCTACAATGAGCAGTTCTTC
CDR3: CASSFRSTSSYNEQFF

J: TRBJ1-1
D: .
V: TRBV27
size: .
DNA: TGTGCCAGCAGTACCCGAGGGGGACTGAACACTGAAGCTTTCTTT
CDR3: CASSTRGGLNTEAFF

J: TRBJ1-1
D: .
V: TRBV6-1
size: .
DNA: TGTGCCAGCAGTGAAGTCTCGGGGGGTGGCACTGAAGCTTTCTTT
CDR3: CASSEVSGGGTEAFF

J: TRBJ2-2
D: TRBD2
V: TRBV5-4
size: .
DNA: TGTGCCAGCAGCGGGGGGGAAAACTTTGGGGAGCTGTTTTTT
CDR3: CASSGGENFGELFF

J: TRBJ1-2
D: TRBD1
V: TRBV19
size: .
DNA: TGTGCCAGTAGTATACAGGGGGATGGCTACACCTTC
CDR3: CASSIQGDGYTF

J: TRBJ2-3
D: TRBD2
V: TRBV30
size: .
DNA: TGTGCCTGGAGTGCGAGGACTAGCGGGTACACAGATACGCAGTATTTT
CDR3: CAWSARTSGYTDTQYF

J: TRBJ2-1
D: .
V: TRBV15
size: .
DNA: TGTGCCACCAGCAGAGGACCGGGAACCAATGAGCAGTTCTTC
CDR3: CATSRGPGTNEQFF

J: TRBJ2-1
D: TRBD1
V: TRBV11-2
size: once
DNA: TGTGCCAGCAGCTTAGGAGGGACAGGGGGCTTATATGAGCAGTTCTTC
CDR3: CASSLGGTGGLYEQFF

J: TRBJ1-5
D: .
V: TRBV19
size: .
DNA: TGTGCCAGTAGTCGGGGAGATCAGCCCCAGCATTTT
CDR3: CASSRGDQPQHF

J: TRBJ2-3
D: TRBD1
V: TRBV19
size: .
DNA: TGTGCCAGTAGGCTCATGCAGGGGGCGACAGATACGCAGTATTTT
CDR3: CASRLMQGATDTQYF

J: TRBJ1-5
D: TRBD1
V: TRBV30
size: .
DNA: TGTGCCTGGAGTGTGAGGGGGCCACAGGTCCAGCCCCAGCATTTT
CDR3: CAWSVRGPQVQPQHF

J: TRBJ2-7
D: TRBD2
V: TRBV6-2/TRBV6-3
size: .
DNA: TGTGCCAGCAGTTACTTAGCACTAGCGGTCGAGCAGTACTTC
CDR3: CASSYLALAVEQYF

J: TRBJ1-6
D: TRBD1
V: TRBV19
size: .
DNA: TGTGCCAGTAGTAAGGACAGGGAGATACCCCTCCACTTT
CDR3: CASSKDREIPLHF

J: TRBJ2-3
D: .
V: TRBV7-2
size: .
DNA: TGTGCCAGCAGACAGAGCACAGATACGCAGTATTTT
CDR3: CASRQSTDTQYF

J: TRBJ2-1
D: .
V: TRBV24-1
size: .
DNA: TGTGCCACCAGTGATTTTACGGGGGGCGGTGAGCAGTTCTTC
CDR3: CATSDFTGGGEQFF

J: TRBJ2-3
D: TRBD2
V: TRBV19
size: once
DNA: TGTGCCACCTTAGCTGGCGGGGGGCGCACAGATACGCAGTATTTT
CDR3: CATLAGGGRTDTQYF

J: TRBJ2-3
D: .
V: TRBV7-2
size: once
DNA: TGTGCCAGCAGCTTAGCCGTCACAGATACGCAGTATTTT
CDR3: CASSLAVTDTQYF

J: TRBJ1-4
D: .
V: TRBV5-5
size: .
DNA: TGTGCCAGCAGCCCGGGCGGGGGGCAGTCTTCTAATGAAAAACTGTTTTTT
CDR3: CASSPGGGQSSNEKLFF

J: TRBJ1-1
D: .
V: TRBV9
size: .
DNA: TGTGCCAGCAGCGTAGGGGGGGTCGTCACTGAAGCTTTCTTT
CDR3: CASSVGGVVTEAFF

J: TRBJ1-1
D: .
V: TRBV19
size: .
DNA: TGTGCCAGTAGTATGTACAGTTCCGACACTGAAGCTTTCTTT
CDR3: CASSMYSSDTEAFF

J: TRBJ2-1
D: TRBD2
V: TRBV5-4
size: .
DNA: TGTGCCAGCAGCTTAAGCGGGGGAGGCTCCTACAATGAGCAGTTCTTC
CDR3: CASSLSGGGSYNEQFF

J: TRBJ2-2
D: TRBD2
V: TRBV30
size: .
DNA: TGTGCCTGGAGCGCCAGCGGGAGGGGCGACACCGGGGAGCTGTTTTTT
CDR3: CAWSASGRGDTGELFF

J: TRBJ2-7
D: TRBD1
V: TRBV6-2/TRBV6-3
size: .
DNA: TGTGCCAGCAGTTATGTGACAGGGGCCTACGAGCAGTACTTC
CDR3: CASSYVTGAYEQYF

J: TRBJ1-2
D: TRBD1
V: TRBV7-9
size: .
DNA: TGTGCCAGCAGCCTGACAGGGGACGGCTACACCTTC
CDR3: CASSLTGDGYTF

J: TRBJ2-1
D: .
V: TRBV11-3
size: .
DNA: TGTGCCAGCAGTCACTCTACGGGAAATGAGCAGTTCTTC
CDR3: CASSHSTGNEQFF

J: TRBJ1-1
D: TRBD1
V: TRBV7-8
size: .
DNA: TGTGCCAGCAGCTCCAGCGCCGGGACAGGGAACCTCCAAGCTTTCTTT
CDR3: CASSSSAGTGNLQAFF

J: TRBJ2-3
D: .
V: TRBV9
size: once
DNA: TGTGCCAGCAGCCCTGACTCGACAGATACGCAGTATTTT
CDR3: CASSPDSTDTQYF

J: TRBJ2-4
D: TRBD2
V: TRBV14
size: once
DNA: TGTGCCAGCAGCCTACCCGGGGAGGGGCGGTACTTC
CDR3: CASSLPGEGRYF

J: TRBJ2-7
D: TRBD1
V: TRBV5-1
size: .
DNA: TGCGCCAGCAGCTGGACAGGGAACTCCTACGAGCAGTACTTC
CDR3: CASSWTGNSYEQYF

J: TRBJ2-1
D: TRBD1
V: TRBV4-3
size: .
DNA: TGCGCCAGCAGCCAACTCGGGACAGGGGATTACAATGAGCAGTTCTTC
CDR3: CASSQLGTGDYNEQFF

J: TRBJ1-4
D: .
V: TRBV4-3
size: once
DNA: TGCGCCAGCAGCCAAGATTTAGTTTCTAATGAAAAACTGTTTTTT
CDR3: CASSQDLVSNEKLFF

J: TRBJ1-5
D: .
V: TRBV12-5
size: .
DNA: TGTGCTAGTGGTTTCGGACATCCCGAGGAGCCCCAGCATTTT
CDR3: CASGFGHPEEPQHF

J: TRBJ1-2
D: .
V: TRBV6-2/TRBV6-3
size: .
DNA: TGTGCCAGCAGTCCGAATAATTTAGCTAACTATGGCTACACCTTC
CDR3: CASSPNNLANYGYTF

J: TRBJ2-5
D: .
V: TRBV5-4
size: .
DNA: TGTGCCAGCAGCCCAACAGGGTACCAAGAGACCCAGTACTTC
CDR3: CASSPTGYQETQYF

J: TRBJ1-3
D: .
V: TRBV2
size: few
DNA: TGTGCCAGCAGTGAAGGCTGGGGCAGCTCTGGAAACACCATATATTTT
CDR3: CASSEGWGSSGNTIYF

J: TRBJ1-5
D: TRBD1
V: TRBV15
size: .
DNA: TGTGCCACCAGCACCCGACAGGGAGATCAGCCCCAGCATTTT
CDR3: CATSTRQGDQPQHF

J: TRBJ1-1
D: .
V: TRBV19
size: .
DNA: TGTGCCAGTAGTTCAACTCCGAACACTGAAGCTTTCTTT
CDR3: CASSSTPNTEAFF

J: TRBJ1-3
D: TRBD1
V: TRBV12-5
size: few
DNA: TGTGCTAGTGGCCGGACAGGCTCTGGAAACACCATATATTTT
CDR3: CASGRTGSGNTIYF

J: TRBJ2-2
D: TRBD2
V: TRBV7-7
size: .
DNA: TGTGCCAGCAGCTCAGGGCCCCGGGCTAGCGGGAGGAAGGACACCGGGGAGCTGTTTTTT
CDR3: CASSSGPRASGRKDTGELFF

J: TRBJ2-5
D: .
V: TRBV30
size: .
DNA: TGTGCCTGCACACCGGGCCCAGGCGGGGTGGGGACCCAGTACTTC
CDR3: CACTPGPGGVGTQYF

J: TRBJ2-2
D: TRBD1
V: TRBV2
size: .
DNA: TGTGCCAGCAGTGCCACCGACAGGGTTCAGGACACCGGGGAGCTGTTTTTT
CDR3: CASSATDRVQDTGELFF

J: TRBJ2-3
D: TRBD2
V: TRBV19
size: .
DNA: TGTGCCAGTAACAAGCGGGAGTCTGATACGCAGTATTTT
CDR3: CASNKRESDTQYF

J: TRBJ2-3
D: .
V: TRBV11-2
size: .
DNA: TGTGCCAGCAGTCGACAGGGACTCATCACAGATACGCAGTATTTT
CDR3: CASSRQGLITDTQYF

J: TRBJ1-2
D: .
V: TRBV11-1
size: .
DNA: TGTGCCAGCAGCTTAGACAGCGGAGTCTATGGCTACACCTTC
CDR3: CASSLDSGVYGYTF

J: TRBJ1-1
D: .
V: TRBV9
size: .
DNA: TGTGCCAGCACCGGCGGGGGGCACACTGAAGCTTTCTTT
CDR3: CASTGGGHTEAFF

J: TRBJ2-1
D: TRBD2
V: TRBV7-6
size: few
DNA: TGTGCCAGCAGCCCGGGAGGGAGGGAGCAGTTCTTC
CDR3: CASSPGGREQFF

J: TRBJ2-1
D: TRBD2
V: TRBV7-9
size: .
DNA: TGTGCCAGCAGCTTAGAGCGACTAGCGGGGGGAAGAGAGCAGTTCTTC
CDR3: CASSLERLAGGREQFF

J: TRBJ2-5
D: .
V: TRBV29-1
size: .
DNA: TGCAGCGTAAAATCCAGGGCCAGTGAGACCCAGTACTTC
CDR3: CSVKSRASETQYF

J: TRBJ1-6
D: .
V: TRBV3-1/TRBV3-2
size: .
DNA: TGTGCCAGCAGCCAAGGACAGAGCTCCTATAATTCACCCCTCCACTTT
CDR3: CASSQGQSSYNSPLHF